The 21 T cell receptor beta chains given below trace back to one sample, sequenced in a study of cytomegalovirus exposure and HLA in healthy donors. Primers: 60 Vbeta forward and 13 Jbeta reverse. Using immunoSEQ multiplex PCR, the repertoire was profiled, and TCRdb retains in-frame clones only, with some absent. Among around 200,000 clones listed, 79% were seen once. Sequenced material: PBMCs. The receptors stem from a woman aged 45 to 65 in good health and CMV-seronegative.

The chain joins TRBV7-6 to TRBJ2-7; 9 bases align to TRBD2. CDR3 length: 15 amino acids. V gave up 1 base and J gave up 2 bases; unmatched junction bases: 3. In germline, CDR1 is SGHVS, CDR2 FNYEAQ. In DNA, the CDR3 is TGTGCCAGCAGCTTAGGGACTAGCGCTACCTACGAGCAGTACTTC. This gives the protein CASSLGTSATYEQYF.

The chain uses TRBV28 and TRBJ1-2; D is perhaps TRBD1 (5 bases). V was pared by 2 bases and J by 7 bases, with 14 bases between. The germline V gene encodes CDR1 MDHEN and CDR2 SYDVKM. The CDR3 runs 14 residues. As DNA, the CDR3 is TGTGCCAGCAGTTTACCCCCCTGGGGGGGTGGCTACACCTTC. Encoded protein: CASSLPPWGGGYTF.

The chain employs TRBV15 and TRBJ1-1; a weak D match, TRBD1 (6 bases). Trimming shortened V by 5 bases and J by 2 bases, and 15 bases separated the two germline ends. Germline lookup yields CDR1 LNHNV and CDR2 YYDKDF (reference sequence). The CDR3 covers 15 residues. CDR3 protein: CATSRYRTANTEAFF. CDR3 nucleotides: TGTGCCACCAGCCGATACAGGACAGCTAACACTGAAGCTTTCTTT.

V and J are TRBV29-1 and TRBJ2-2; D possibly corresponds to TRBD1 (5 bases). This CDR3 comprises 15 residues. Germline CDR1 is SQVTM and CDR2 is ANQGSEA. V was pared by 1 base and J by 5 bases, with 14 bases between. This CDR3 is CSVEGPGLGTGELFF. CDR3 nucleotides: TGCAGCGTTGAAGGTCCAGGGCTGGGGACCGGGGAGCTGTTTTTT.

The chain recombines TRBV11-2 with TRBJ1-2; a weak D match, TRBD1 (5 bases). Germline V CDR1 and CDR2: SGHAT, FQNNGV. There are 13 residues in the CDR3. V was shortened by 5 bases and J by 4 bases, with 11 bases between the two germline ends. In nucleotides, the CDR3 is TGTGCCAGCAGCCCTCAGGGAACCTATGGCTACACCTTC. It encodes CASSPQGTYGYTF.

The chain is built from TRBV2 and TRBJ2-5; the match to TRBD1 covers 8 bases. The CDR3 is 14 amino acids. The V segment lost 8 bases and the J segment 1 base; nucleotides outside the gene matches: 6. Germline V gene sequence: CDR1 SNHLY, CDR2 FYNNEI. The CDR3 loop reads CASRAQGVQETQYF. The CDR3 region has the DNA TGTGCCAGCCGCGCACAGGGGGTCCAAGAGACCCAGTACTTC.

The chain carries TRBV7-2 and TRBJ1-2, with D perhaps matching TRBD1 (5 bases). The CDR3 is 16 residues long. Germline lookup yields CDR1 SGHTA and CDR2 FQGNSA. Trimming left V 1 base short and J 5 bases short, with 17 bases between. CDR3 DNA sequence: TGTGCCAGCAGCTTAGAGGATTTGTGGGGCGAGTATGGCTACACCTTC. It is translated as CASSLEDLWGEYGYTF.

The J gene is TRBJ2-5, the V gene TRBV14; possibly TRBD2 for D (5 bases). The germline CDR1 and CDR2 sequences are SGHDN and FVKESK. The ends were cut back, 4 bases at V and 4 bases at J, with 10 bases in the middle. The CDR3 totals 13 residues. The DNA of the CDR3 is TGTGCCAGCAGCCGAGGACTGCGAGAGACCCAGTACTTC. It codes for CASSRGLRETQYF. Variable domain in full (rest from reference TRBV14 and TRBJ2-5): EAGVTQFPSHSVIEKGQTVTLRCDPISGHDNLYWYRRVMGKEIKFLLHFVKESKQDESGMPNNRFLAERTGGTYSTLKVQPAELEDSGVYFCASSRGLRETQYFGPGTRLLVL.

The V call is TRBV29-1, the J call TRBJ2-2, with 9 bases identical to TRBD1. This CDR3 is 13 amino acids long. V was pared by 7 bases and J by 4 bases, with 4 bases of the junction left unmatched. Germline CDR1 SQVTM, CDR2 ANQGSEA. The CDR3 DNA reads TGCAGCGCTACGGGACAGGGCACCGGGGAGCTGTTTTTT. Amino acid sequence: CSATGQGTGELFF.

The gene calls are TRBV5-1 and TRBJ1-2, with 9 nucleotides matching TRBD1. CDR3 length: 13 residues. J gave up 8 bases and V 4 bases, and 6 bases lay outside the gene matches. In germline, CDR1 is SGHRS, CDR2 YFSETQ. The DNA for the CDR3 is TGCGCCAGCAGCCTGGGACAGGGTCAGGGCTACACCTTC. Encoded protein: CASSLGQGQGYTF.

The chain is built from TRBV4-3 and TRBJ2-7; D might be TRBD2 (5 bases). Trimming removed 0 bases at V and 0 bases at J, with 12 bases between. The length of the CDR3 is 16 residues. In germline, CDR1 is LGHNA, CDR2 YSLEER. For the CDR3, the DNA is TGCGCCAGCAGCCAAGATGCGCGGGCGAGCTCCTACGAGCAGTACTTC. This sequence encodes CASSQDARASSYEQYF.

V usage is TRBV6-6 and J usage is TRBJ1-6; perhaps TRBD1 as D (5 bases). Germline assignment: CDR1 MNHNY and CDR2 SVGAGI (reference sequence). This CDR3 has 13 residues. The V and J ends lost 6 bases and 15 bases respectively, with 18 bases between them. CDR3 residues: CASREGVERLLHF. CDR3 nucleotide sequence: TGTGCCAGCAGAGAAGGGGTTGAACGGCTCCTCCACTTT.

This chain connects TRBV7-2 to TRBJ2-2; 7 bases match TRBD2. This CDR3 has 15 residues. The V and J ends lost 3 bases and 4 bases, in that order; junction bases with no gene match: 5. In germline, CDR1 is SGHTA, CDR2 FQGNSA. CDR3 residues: CASSFLPSGTGELFF. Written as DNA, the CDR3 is TGTGCCAGCAGCTTTCTTCCTAGCGGCACCGGGGAGCTGTTTTTT. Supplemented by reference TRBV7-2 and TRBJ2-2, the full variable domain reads GAGVSQSPSNKVTEKGKDVELRCDPISGHTALYWYRQSLGQGLEFLIYFQGNSAPDKSGLPSDRFSAERTGGSVSTLTIQRTQQEDSAVYLCASSFLPSGTGELFFGEGSRLTVL.

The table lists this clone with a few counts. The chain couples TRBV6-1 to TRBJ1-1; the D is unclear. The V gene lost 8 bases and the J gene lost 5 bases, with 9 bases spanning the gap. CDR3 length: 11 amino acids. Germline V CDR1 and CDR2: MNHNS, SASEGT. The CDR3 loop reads CASRWQTEAFF. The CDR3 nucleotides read TGTGCCAGCCGATGGCAGACTGAAGCTTTCTTT.

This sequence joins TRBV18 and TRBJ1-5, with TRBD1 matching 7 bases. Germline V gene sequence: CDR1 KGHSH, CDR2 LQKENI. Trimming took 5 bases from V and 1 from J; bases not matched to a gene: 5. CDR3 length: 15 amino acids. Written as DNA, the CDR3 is TGTGCCAGCTCAACCGGGACAGCGAGCAATCAGCCCCAGCATTTT. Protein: CASSTGTASNQPQHF.

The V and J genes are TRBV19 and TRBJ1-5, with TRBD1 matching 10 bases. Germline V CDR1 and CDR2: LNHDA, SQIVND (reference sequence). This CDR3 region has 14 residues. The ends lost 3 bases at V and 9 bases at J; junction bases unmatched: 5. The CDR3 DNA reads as TGTGCCAGTAGTATGTGGACAGGGGGTCCGCCCCAGCATTTT. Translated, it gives CASSMWTGGPPQHF.

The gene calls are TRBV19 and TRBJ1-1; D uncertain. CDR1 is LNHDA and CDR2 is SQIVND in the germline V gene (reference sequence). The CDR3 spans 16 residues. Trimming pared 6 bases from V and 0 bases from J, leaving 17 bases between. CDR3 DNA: TGTGCCAGTAGCAAGCCAGGTCTCCCTATGAACACTGAAGCTTTCTTT. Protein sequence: CASSKPGLPMNTEAFF.

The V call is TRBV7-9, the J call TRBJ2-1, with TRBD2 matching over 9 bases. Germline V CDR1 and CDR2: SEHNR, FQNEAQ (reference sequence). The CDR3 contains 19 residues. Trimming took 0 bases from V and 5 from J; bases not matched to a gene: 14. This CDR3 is CASSLARVYSGGNNNEQFF. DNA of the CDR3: TGTGCCAGCAGCTTAGCCAGGGTCTACAGCGGGGGGAACAACAATGAGCAGTTCTTC. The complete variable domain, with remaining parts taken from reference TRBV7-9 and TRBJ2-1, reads DTGVSQNPRHKITKRGQNVTFRCDPISEHNRLYWYRQTLGQGPEFLTYFQNEAQLEKSRLLSDRFSAERPKGSFSTLEIQRTEQGDSAMYLCASSLARVYSGGNNNEQFFGPGTRLTVL.

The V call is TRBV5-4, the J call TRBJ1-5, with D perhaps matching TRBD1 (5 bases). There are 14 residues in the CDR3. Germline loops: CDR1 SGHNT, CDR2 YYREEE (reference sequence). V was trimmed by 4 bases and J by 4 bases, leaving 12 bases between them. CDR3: CASSLSPGNQPQHF. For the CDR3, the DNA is TGTGCCAGCAGCCTCTCTCCAGGGAATCAGCCCCAGCATTTT.

The CDR3, as DNA: TGTGCCAGCAGCTTGGTTAAGGGGGTCTCCTACAATGAGCAGTTCTTC. This codes for CASSLVKGVSYNEQFF. V gene TRBV5-6 combines with J gene TRBJ2-1; weak D call: TRBD1 (6 bases). Germline CDR1 reads SGHDT; CDR2 reads YYEEEE. Trimming stripped 0 bases from V and 0 bases from J, with 10 bases between. The CDR3 is 16 residues long.

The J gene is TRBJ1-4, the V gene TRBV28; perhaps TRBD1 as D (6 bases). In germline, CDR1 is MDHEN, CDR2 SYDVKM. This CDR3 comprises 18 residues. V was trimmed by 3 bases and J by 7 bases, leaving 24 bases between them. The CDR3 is CASSFPRGEQGNREKLFF. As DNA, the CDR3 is TGTGCCAGCAGTTTCCCCCGGGGGGAGCAGGGGAACCGTGAAAAACTGTTTTTT.